The 15 T cell receptor beta chains in this list originate from one sample, sequenced in a study of glioma-infiltrating T cells after dendritic cell vaccination. Only in-frame clones appear in the TCRdb table, and some are missing; sequencing was by immunoSEQ multiplex PCR. The data show fewer than 95,000 clones, with 85% seen just once and 8.5% held by the top ten. Time point here: after dendritic cell vaccination, including at tumor progression/relapse. Source: blood, taken after dendritic cell vaccination. The receptors stem from a human donor with glioblastoma.

Here the CDR3 reads CASSLASERAQPQHF. The CDR3 DNA follows: TGTGCCAGCAGCTTAGCTAGTGAGAGGGCCCAGCCCCAGCATTTT. J is TRBJ1-5 and V is TRBV7-2; D uncertain. V gave up 0 bases and J gave up 7 bases, with 13 bases separating them. The CDR3 consists of 15 residues. The germline CDR1 and CDR2 sequences are SGHTA and FQGNSA.

The V and J genes are TRBV2 and TRBJ1-1, with unresolved D. The CDR3 is 13 amino acids. The germline gives CDR1 SNHLY, CDR2 FYNNEI. Trimming pared 7 bases from V and 0 bases from J, leaving 9 bases between. For the CDR3, the DNA is TGTGCCAGCAACGTACTCATGAACACTGAAGCTTTCTTT. As protein: CASNVLMNTEAFF.

The gene calls are TRBV7-9 and TRBJ2-5; no firm D call. V was clipped by 1 base and J by 4 bases, with 10 bases between them. Per germline, CDR1 SEHNR and CDR2 FQNEAQ (reference sequence). The CDR3 extends over 14 amino acids. DNA for the CDR3: TGTGCCAGCAGCTTAGGTTCGGTTAGAGAGACCCAGTACTTC. It specifies CASSLGSVRETQYF.

CDR3: CASTKTGAYEQYF. The CDR3 coding sequence is TGTGCCAGCACCAAGACAGGGGCCTACGAGCAGTACTTC. This sequence joins TRBV28 and TRBJ2-7; 8 positions agree with TRBD1. The J segment lost 2 bases and the V segment lost 7 bases, leaving 4 bases of the junction unmatched. The CDR3 extends over 13 amino acids. The V gene's germline CDR1 is MDHEN and CDR2 SYDVKM.

The genes are TRBV7-2 and TRBJ1-2; 7 bases are a match to TRBD1. This CDR3 spans 15 amino acids. J gave up 6 bases and V 0 bases, and 7 bases lay outside the gene matches. Germline V gives CDR1 SGHTA, CDR2 FQGNSA. The CDR3 protein is CASSLALTGDDGYTF. In nucleotides, the CDR3 is TGTGCCAGCAGCTTAGCCCTAACAGGGGACGATGGCTACACCTTC.

This chain joins TRBV14 and TRBJ1-6; D is uncertain. The CDR3 contains 15 residues. With 1 base removed from V and 10 bases from J, the gap between germline ends came to 14 bases. Germline V gene sequence: CDR1 SGHDN, CDR2 FVKESK. CDR3 sequence (DNA): TGTGCCAGCAGCCAAGTGGCGGGAAATCTGTCACCCCTCCACTTT. Its protein is CASSQVAGNLSPLHF.

The rearrangement joins TRBV28 to TRBJ1-4; 7 bases line up with TRBD1. The J segment lost 7 bases and the V segment lost 6 bases, leaving 8 bases of the junction unmatched. The CDR3 is made up of 14 amino acids. CDR1 MDHEN and CDR2 SYDVKM come from the germline V gene. CDR3 protein: CASSSQGFGEKLFF. For the CDR3, the DNA is TGTGCCAGCAGCTCACAGGGGTTCGGTGAAAAACTGTTTTTT. The full variable domain, with the rest looked up from reference TRBV28 and TRBJ1-4, is DVKVTQSSRYLVKRTGEKVFLECVQDMDHENMFWYRQDPGLGLRLIYFSYDVKMKEKGDIPEGYSVSREKKERFSLILESASTNQTSMYLCASSSQGFGEKLFFGSGTQLSVL.

This clone was counted only a few times. The rearrangement links TRBV6-5 to TRBJ2-1; D is perhaps TRBD1 (6 bases). V was clipped by 10 bases and J by 13 bases, with 17 bases between them. This CDR3 spans 11 amino acids. Germline CDR1 is MNHEY and CDR2 is SVGAGI. The CDR3 is CATTRDKGQFF. The CDR3 bases are TGTGCCACCACCCGGGACAAGGGCCAGTTCTTC.

The chain combines TRBV7-2 with TRBJ2-3; D not certain. V lost 0 bases, J lost 2 bases, and 6 bases lay in between. The CDR3 spans 14 residues. Germline V gene lookup returns CDR1 SGHTA and CDR2 FQGNSA. The CDR3 DNA follows: TGTGCCAGCAGCTTAGCCACATCCACAGATACGCAGTATTTT. It encodes CASSLATSTDTQYF.

The V gene is TRBV27, the J gene TRBJ1-1; 9 bases align to TRBD1. With V trimmed by 1 base and J by 3 bases, 9 bases remained unmatched. Germline V CDR1 and CDR2: MNHEY, SMNVEV (reference sequence). CDR3 length: 17 amino acids. The chain's CDR3 is CASSLWMGDRDYTEAFF. The CDR3 DNA reads TGTGCCAGCAGTTTATGGATGGGGGACAGGGACTACACTGAAGCTTTCTTT.

The chain is built from TRBV27 and TRBJ2-3, with TRBD2 identical over 11 bases. Trimming cost V 2 bases and J 9 bases; bases outside gene matches: 10. The CDR3 length is 16 residues. Germline CDR1 and CDR2: MNHEY and SMNVEV (reference sequence). CDR3 sequence (DNA): TGTGCCAGCAGTTTAGGGGCTAGCGGGGGGACCCACACGCAGTATTTT. It is translated as CASSLGASGGTHTQYF.

This chain uses TRBV7-2 with TRBJ1-6, with D perhaps matching TRBD1 (5 bases). The V end was cut by 1 base, the J end by 10 bases, with 8 bases between. The CDR3 totals 13 residues. The V gene's germline CDR1 is SGHTA and CDR2 FQGNSA. CDR3 amino acids: CASSLDGGSPLHF. The DNA of the CDR3 is TGTGCCAGCAGCTTAGATGGGGGGTCACCCCTCCACTTT.

V and J are TRBV7-8 and TRBJ2-2, with TRBD1 matching over 8 bases. The CDR3 contains 17 residues. Trimming at V came to 1 base and at J to 6 bases, leaving 10 bases not matched to a gene. Per the germline V gene, CDR1 is SGHVS and CDR2 is FQNEAQ. The CDR3 region is CASSLVTGEKLAGELFF. CDR3 nucleotides: TGTGCCAGCAGCTTAGTGACAGGGGAGAAATTAGCCGGGGAGCTGTTTTTT.

The chain links TRBV7-2 to TRBJ2-6; D unresolved. Germline V lookup: CDR1 SGHTA, CDR2 FQGNSA. The germline V and J ends were trimmed by 2 bases and 0 bases, with 5 bases remaining between them. The CDR3 has 15 amino acids. The CDR3 reads CASSLISSGANVLTF. The CDR3 region has the DNA TGTGCCAGCAGCTTAATCAGCTCTGGGGCCAACGTCCTGACTTTC.

V is TRBV5-1 and J is TRBJ1-2, with TRBD1 as a possible D gene (6 bases). Germline CDR1 reads SGHRS; CDR2 reads YFSETQ. V was pared by 2 bases and J by 1 base, with 18 bases between. The CDR3 loop spans 17 amino acids. Written as DNA, the CDR3 is TGCGCCAGCAGCTTCTATTTAACCGGACAGATTAACTATGGCTACACCTTC. Translating it yields CASSFYLTGQINYGYTF. The whole variable domain, remainder taken from reference TRBV5-1 and TRBJ1-2, is KAGVTQTPRYLIKTRGQQVTLSCSPISGHRSVSWYQQTPGQGLQFLFEYFSETQRNKGNFPGRFSGRQFSNSRSEMNVSTLELGDSALYLCASSFYLTGQINYGYTFGSGTRLTVV.